This passage covers 7 T cell receptor beta chains from one sample sequenced in a study of Graves' ophthalmopathy and Graves' hyperthyroidism. Beta-chain TCR CDR3 regions were amplified from RNA transcripts. The authors performed first-round RT-PCR with HTBI primers and then a second-round multiplex PCR. TCRdb ran MiXCR on the multiplex PCR reads and lists one entry per CDR3 protein. The data hold about 380,000 distinct CDR3 sequences, with 15% observed a single time. The specimen was peripheral blood. Receptor source: a woman aged 18 to 35 with stable Graves' hyperthyroidism.

The chain carries TRBV6-2 or TRBV6-3 and TRBJ2-7; D gene ambiguous. The germline gives CDR1 MNHEY, CDR2 SVGEGT. This CDR3 has 13 residues. Trimming stripped 7 bases from V and 5 bases from J, with 15 bases between. The CDR3 is CASTSYLSNEQYF. CDR3 in DNA: TGTGCCAGCACCTCATATTTGTCTAACGAGCAGTACTTC.

This clonotype was picked up many times. This chain connects TRBV10-3 to TRBJ1-1; 10 nucleotides agree with TRBD1. J lost 8 bases, V lost 2 bases, and 11 bases had no gene match. The CDR3 consists of 16 residues. From germline, CDR1 is ENHRY and CDR2 SYGVKD. CDR3 sequence: CAISEGRDRGTVEAFF. CDR3 nucleotides: TGTGCCATCAGTGAGGGCCGGGACAGGGGAACGGTAGAAGCTTTCTTT.

The V and J genes are TRBV12-3 or TRBV12-4 and TRBJ2-5; 7 bases are a match to TRBD2. V lost 3 bases to trimming and J lost 2 bases; unmatched junction nucleotides: 3. The CDR3 runs 14 residues. The CDR3 DNA reads TGTGCCAGCAGTTTGGGAGGGGAGCAAGAGACCCAGTACTTC. Translated: CASSLGGEQETQYF.

This clonotype was observed many times. The rearrangement links TRBV15 to TRBJ1-2; no reliable D call. Deletions cut 1 base from V and 8 bases from J, with 14 bases between. The CDR3 runs to 14 residues. From germline, CDR1 is LNHNV and CDR2 YYDKDF (reference sequence). CDR3: CATSRGREGMGYTF. The CDR3 nucleotides are TGTGCCACCAGCAGAGGACGGGAAGGCATGGGCTACACCTTC.

In its sample, this clonotype was seen many times. The rearrangement joins TRBV19 to TRBJ1-2, with D possibly being TRBD1 (5 bases). The V end lost 7 bases, the J end lost 8 bases, and 11 bases lay between the germline ends. Germline CDR1 and CDR2: LNHDA and SQIVND (reference sequence). The CDR3 runs 11 residues. CDR3 sequence (DNA): TGTGCCAGTACAGGGTCGGAGGGCTACACCTTC. It yields the protein CASTGSEGYTF.

Many counts were recorded for this clonotype. The chain is built from TRBV12-3 or TRBV12-4 and TRBJ1-2, with D maybe TRBD1 (5 bases). The CDR3 is made up of 13 amino acids. The V end lost 2 bases, the J end lost 5 bases, and 9 bases lay between the germline ends. CDR3 DNA sequence: TGTGCCAGCAGTTTAATGGGGCGATATGGCTACACCTTC. It specifies CASSLMGRYGYTF.

This clonotype was counted at least ten times. The chain employs TRBV27 and TRBJ1-5; 7 nucleotides agree with TRBD1. Germline trimming cut 5 bases from V and 1 base from J; bases unmatched to any gene: 2. The germline V gene has CDR1 MNHEY and CDR2 SMNVEV (reference sequence). The CDR3 sequence is 14 residues long. The CDR3, as DNA: TGTGCCAGCAGTAAGGGGGCGAGCAATCAGCCCCAGCATTTT. Translating gives CASSKGASNQPQHF.